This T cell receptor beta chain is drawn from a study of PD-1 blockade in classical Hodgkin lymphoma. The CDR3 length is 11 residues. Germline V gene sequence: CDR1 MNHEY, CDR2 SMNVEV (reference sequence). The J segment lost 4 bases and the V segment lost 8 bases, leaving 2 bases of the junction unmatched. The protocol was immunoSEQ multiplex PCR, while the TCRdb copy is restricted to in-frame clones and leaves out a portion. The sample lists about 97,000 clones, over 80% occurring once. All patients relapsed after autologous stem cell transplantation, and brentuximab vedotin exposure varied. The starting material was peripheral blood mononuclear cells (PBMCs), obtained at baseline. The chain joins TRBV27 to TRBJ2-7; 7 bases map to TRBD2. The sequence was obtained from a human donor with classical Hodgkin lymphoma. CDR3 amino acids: CASWGGYEQYF. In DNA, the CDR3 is TGTGCCAGCTGGGGGGGGTACGAGCAGTACTTC.